One TCR beta chain is described in this entry. This CDR3 region has 16 residues. Germline trimming cut 3 bases from V and 2 bases from J; bases unmatched to any gene: 8. The germline gives CDR1 SGDLS, CDR2 YYNGEE. Tregs were sorted as CD4+CD25+CD127-/low cells. TCRdb used MiXCR to reprocess the 5' RACE reads, holding one entry per CDR3 protein. The repertoire holds about 42,000 distinct CDR3 sequences, with about 20% as singletons. The chain joins TRBV9 to TRBJ2-7; 10 bases are a match to TRBD1. The source of this sequence is a female donor with breast cancer. Material for sequencing was Tregs sorted from blood. CDR3 in DNA: TGTGCCAGCAGCGGGACAGGGGGGGGGAGCGCCTACGAGCAGTACTTC. Translated, it gives CASSGTGGGSAYEQYF. Full variable domain (rest looked up from reference TRBV9 and TRBJ2-7): DSGVTQTPKHLITATGQRVTLRCSPRSGDLSVYWYQQSLDQGLQFLIQYYNGEERAKGNILERFSAQQFPDLHSELNLSSLELGDSALYFCASSGTGGGSAYEQYFGPGTRLTVT.